This T cell receptor beta chain was sequenced for a study of shared clonotypes between healthy human individuals (dated by TCRdb to 2018 to 2020). Regarding the complete study: The cohort included three men and two women between 18 and 49 years of age. Blood TCR repertoires of four to six healthy adults were deeply sequenced to estimate repertoire size and the extent of clonotype sharing between individuals. Per donor, three plates each were used for CD4 naive and CD4 memory, two for CD8 naive, and one for CD8 memory. Leukapheresis yielded between about 0.85 and 10 billion PBMCs per donor. Libraries were prepared and TCR repertoires were sequenced by different laboratories using diverse techniques, in order to increase sequencing depth and limit assay-specific biases.

CDR1 and CDR2, per the germline V gene, are ENHRY and SYGVKD. From V the trimming removes 6 bases and from J it removes 3 bases, while the gene matches leave 3 bases of the junction unaccounted for. The CDR3 has 14 amino acids, counting the end cysteine and phenylalanine. CDR3 DNA only is kept here, 42 bases in frame from base 1. With respect to this clone: No antigen is known for it. No qualities accompany the bases; no much larger clone lies one base away.

The donors were healthy, HIV-negative adults who had no recently reported acute infections or vaccinations. Every donor was a Caucasian adult living in Nashville, Tennessee, USA. CD4+ T cells were enriched through magnetic negative selection, after which naive cells were positively selected on CD45RA and the remaining negative fraction served as the memory subset. Blood was obtained by leukapheresis, after which PBMCs were separated by Ficoll-Histopaque density gradient centrifugation and cryopreserved in liquid nitrogen vapor phase. Analytical flow cytometry was used to check the purity and quantity of each magnetically sorted T cell population. Each sorted fraction had its genomic DNA isolated and then quantified by UV absorbance on a Nanodrop 2000c. Using the deep immunoSEQ assay, multiplex PCR amplified TCR CDR3 regions from genomic DNA. Extracted genomic DNA from each cell subset was distributed evenly across all wells of several immunoSEQ 96-well plates, and each plate was treated as a replicate. For sorted subsets, each replicate PCR was loaded with 150 to 250 ng genomic DNA, equivalent to about 33,000 T cell genomes. The purified libraries were quantified using a Qubit 3.0 fluorometer, sized with a Bioanalyzer 2100, and then quantified again using the KAPA Library Quantification kit. Each immunoSEQ 96-well plate was sequenced on its own single-read 150-cycle Illumina NextSeq 550 flow cell. Processing in the source paper ran as follows. Because the immunoSEQ output held only junctional sequences and lacked quality scores, the filtering could not match the filtering applied to full-length reads. To assign V/J genes and CDR3, sequences were annotated using PyIR, a Python wrapper for IgBLAST v1.9, with IMGT germline references. Reads were filtered out if the reads had weak V/J assignments (E-value above 1e-6), no CDR3, stop codons, out-of-frame junctions, or ambiguous translated residues. V3J clonotypes were defined as sequences sharing an identical inferred V gene, J gene, and CDR3 amino acid sequence. The percentage overlap between two repertoires was calculated by dividing the number of shared unique clonotypes by the size of the smaller repertoire. RTK rarefaction, the Chao1 estimator, and Recon v2.1 estimates of unobserved clonotypes were used to assess repertoire richness. For all TCRbeta clonotypes obtained by the gDNA method from several donors, generation probabilities were computed with OLGA. TCRdb took this table from immuneACCESS and kept in-frame rearrangements with V and J called. Such tables lack part of the clones; where checked against another copy, unresolved V genes explain under half of the gap, and the rest is unexplained. From that table come the V and J calls and clone size; the DNA was used to work out D and trimming. In all, the sample holds around 1.5 million clones, and approximately 98% of those were seen once. The ten most abundant clones make up less than 0.55% of the sample.

Here is what the overall study found, with its caveats: Roughly 5% of naive CD4, around 3.6% of naive CD8, around 2.3% of memory CD4, and 0.35% to 0.5% of memory CD8 clonotypes were shared across four donors. Estimated clonotype richness was generally larger for naive than for memory subsets. Pairwise subsampling led to the expectation that sequencing depth would affect the degree of clonotype sharing among donors. Rarefaction of sorted-subset datasets indicated incomplete sequencing despite the large sequencing depth. Sampling was limited to blood, and TCR repertoires in tissue likely differ from TCR repertoires in blood. Because the study included a small number of donors, the genetic and exposure-history diversity represented was limited. Compared with non-shared clonotypes, clonotypes shared by all four sorted-subset donors had higher generation probabilities.

The sample was naive CD4+ T cells sorted from blood. Taken with the paper, the label for cell subset or site translates to: CD45RA+ positively selected. The chain is assembled from TRBV10-3 and TRBJ2-3; 10 junctional bases match TRBD1. The clonotype comes from a man aged 25-45 years in good health. The DNA sequence follows: TGTGCCATCAGGGCGGACAGGGGGACAGATACGCAGTATTTT. Its translation is CAIRADRGTDTQYF.